Reported below is one T cell receptor beta chain. This sample is drawn from a study of blood T cells in healthy people across ages. The CDR3 extends over 16 amino acids. Between the trimmed V and J ends, which lost 2 bases and 5 bases, there was a span of 18 bases. CDR1 and CDR2 from the germline V gene are MNHNS and SASEGT. The second PCR ran roughly 7 to 11 cycles with a sample-barcoded 5' primer and J-beta primers. TCRdb re-called the 5' RACE reads with MiXCR, one entry per CDR3 protein. The sample contains approximately 880,000 distinct CDR3 sequences, roughly 48% of which appear only once. The clonotype originates from a man aged 30 to 39 in good health. This chain connects TRBV6-1 to TRBJ1-2; D is perhaps TRBD1 (5 bases). Sequenced material: blood. CDR3 sequence: CASSETVQTGRYGYTF. The CDR3 region has the DNA TGTGCCAGCAGTGAAACGGTACAGACGGGACGGTATGGCTACACCTTC.